What follows are 31 T cell receptor beta chains derived from one specimen sequenced in a study of CD8 T cells in ankylosing spondylitis. Each CDR3 protein is one row after TCRdb ran MiXCR on the 5' RACE reads. This sample carries around 320,000 distinct CDR3 sequences, roughly 20% of them seen once, and the ten largest clones take roughly 4%. What was sequenced was blood, either unsorted or a sorted T cell fraction (not recorded which). These receptors all stem from a female donor with ankylosing spondylitis or in good health (not recorded which).

The rearrangement joins TRBV28 to TRBJ2-3; possible D gene TRBD1, 5 bases. The CDR3 covers 14 residues. Germline CDR1 and CDR2: MDHEN and SYDVKM. V was pared by 2 bases and J by 4 bases, with 10 bases between. The CDR3 bases are TGTGCCAGCAGTTTAGGGGCGGTCGCAGATACGCAGTATTTT. Its protein product is CASSLGAVADTQYF.

The V and J genes are TRBV13 and TRBJ2-1, with 11 bases identical to TRBD2. There are 16 residues in the CDR3. With V trimmed by 5 bases and J by 3 bases, 6 bases remained unmatched. CDR1 is PRHDT, CDR2 FYEKMQ, per germline (reference sequence). CDR3 DNA sequence: TGTGCCAGCAGCCTCCGGGGGACTAGCGGCTACAATGAGCAGTTCTTC. This sequence encodes CASSLRGTSGYNEQFF.

The chain combines TRBV20-1 with TRBJ1-1; perhaps TRBD1 as D (5 bases). The CDR3 covers 12 residues. The V end was cut by 3 bases, the J end by 3 bases, with 8 bases between. In germline, CDR1 is DFQATT, CDR2 SNEGSKA (reference sequence). Here the CDR3 reads CSASGGDTEAFF. CDR3 nucleotide sequence: TGCAGTGCTAGTGGAGGGGACACTGAAGCTTTCTTT.

This clonotype was seen a few times. The chain uses TRBV20-1 and TRBJ2-5; 9 bases are a match to TRBD2. The germline V gene encodes CDR1 DFQATT and CDR2 SNEGSKA (reference sequence). The ends lost 1 base at V and 4 bases at J; junction bases unmatched: 4. This CDR3 is built from 14 residues. Here the CDR3 reads CSARGSGGRETQYF. CDR3 bases: TGCAGTGCTAGAGGTAGCGGGGGCCGAGAGACCCAGTACTTC.

A few counts support this clonotype. V gene TRBV6-1 combines with J gene TRBJ1-1; D gene unclear. Germline V lookup: CDR1 MNHNS, CDR2 SASEGT. Trimming removed 6 bases at V and 3 bases at J, with 11 bases between. The CDR3 has 13 residues. CDR3 amino acids: CASRPGPHTEAFF. The DNA of the CDR3 is TGTGCCAGCAGGCCGGGCCCCCACACTGAAGCTTTCTTT.

This clonotype was recorded a few times. This sequence joins TRBV5-6 and TRBJ2-3; possibly TRBD1 for D (7 bases). The ends were cut back, 6 bases at V and 6 bases at J, with 17 bases in the middle. The germline gives CDR1 SGHDT, CDR2 YYEEEE. CDR3 size: 14 residues. The CDR3 reads CASKGLRGTDTQYF. The CDR3 nucleotides are TGTGCCAGCAAGGGACTCAGGGGGACGGATACGCAGTATTTT. The complete variable domain, with remaining parts taken from reference TRBV5-6 and TRBJ2-3, reads DAGVTQSPTHLIKTRGQQVTLRCSPKSGHDTVSWYQQALGQGPQFIFQYYEEEERQRGNFPDRFSGHQFPNYSSELNVNALLLGDSALYLCASKGLRGTDTQYFGPGTRLTVL.

A few counts support this clonotype. The chain recombines TRBV27 with TRBJ1-1; 8 bases agree with TRBD1. J was trimmed by 4 bases and V by 5 bases; bases with no gene match: 0. From germline, CDR1 is MNHEY and CDR2 SMNVEV (reference sequence). The CDR3 spans 12 residues. The CDR3 reads CASSDRGTEAFF. DNA for the CDR3: TGTGCCAGCAGTGACAGGGGCACTGAAGCTTTCTTT.

The chain has TRBV20-1 and TRBJ2-5; D not certain. V was clipped by 3 bases and J by 1 base, with 6 bases between them. The germline V gene encodes CDR1 DFQATT and CDR2 SNEGSKA (reference sequence). CDR3 length equals 12 residues. The DNA of the CDR3 is TGCAGTGCTAGGGGCAGCCAAGAGACCCAGTACTTC. It specifies CSARGSQETQYF.

This clonotype occurred a few times. This sequence joins TRBV27 and TRBJ2-7, with 10 positions matching TRBD2. The CDR3 sequence is 15 residues long. V lost 4 bases, J lost 5 bases, and 8 bases stayed unmatched. Germline loops: CDR1 MNHEY, CDR2 SMNVEV (reference sequence). Here the CDR3 DNA reads TGTGCCAGCAGTTCCGGGGCTAGCGGGAGCCACGAGCAGTACTTC. Its protein product is CASSSGASGSHEQYF.

This clonotype has only a few counts. The rearrangement links TRBV6-1 to TRBJ1-5; weak D call: TRBD1 (5 bases). The CDR3 is 13 residues long. Germline CDR1 reads MNHNS; CDR2 reads SASEGT. Trimming removed 6 bases at V and 5 bases at J, with 11 bases between. The CDR3 nucleotides read TGTGCCAGCAGCTCGGGACCCTATCAGCCCCAGCATTTT. It encodes CASSSGPYQPQHF.

In this sample, this clonotype turned up a few times. The chain employs TRBV20-1 and TRBJ2-7; no clear D. The CDR3 is 14 amino acids. The ends were cut back, 0 bases at V and 3 bases at J, with 12 bases in the middle. Germline V gives CDR1 DFQATT, CDR2 SNEGSKA (reference sequence). CDR3: CSARDGQTVYEQYF. Written as DNA, the CDR3 is TGCAGTGCTAGAGATGGCCAGACGGTCTACGAGCAGTACTTC.

This clonotype was recorded a few times. The V gene is TRBV7-2, the J gene TRBJ1-4; no clear D. V lost 5 bases and J 7 bases, leaving 17 bases between the germline ends. CDR3 size: 15 residues. Germline CDR1 reads SGHTA; CDR2 reads FQGNSA. The CDR3 sequence is CASSTRLIHGEKLFF. The CDR3 DNA sequence: TGTGCCAGCAGCACGCGACTAATTCATGGTGAAAAACTGTTTTTT.

CDR3 region: CASSLISNVGTGRETQYF. The CDR3 DNA reads TGTGCCAGCAGCTTGATATCAAATGTGGGGACAGGGAGAGAGACCCAGTACTTC. This sequence joins TRBV11-2 and TRBJ2-5; TRBD1 agrees at 9 bases. Germline CDR1 SGHAT, CDR2 FQNNGV. This CDR3 is built from 18 residues. V lost 3 bases, J lost 4 bases, and 15 bases stayed unmatched.

This clonotype was counted only a few times. The chain carries TRBV3-1 and TRBJ1-2; no firm D call. Trimming removed 0 bases from V and 8 bases from J, with 10 bases in between. The CDR3 contains 13 residues. Per germline, CDR1 LGHDT and CDR2 YNNKEL (reference sequence). Here the CDR3 DNA reads TGTGCCAGCAGCCAAGACCCGACGGCAGGCTACACCTTC. Translation gives CASSQDPTAGYTF. Together with reference TRBV3-1 and TRBJ1-2, the CDR3 gives the full variable domain: DTAVSQTPKYLVTQMGNDKSIKCEQNLGHDTMYWYKQDSKKFLKIMFSYNNKELIINETVPNRFSPKSPDKAHLNLHINSLELGDSAVYFCASSQDPTAGYTFGSGTRLTVV.

The genes are TRBV11-2 and TRBJ2-2; TRBD2 aligns across 15 bases. Germline lookup yields CDR1 SGHAT and CDR2 FQNNGV. This CDR3 comprises 19 residues. The junction had 11 bases not matched to a gene; V was cut back by 5 bases and J by 4 bases. Here the CDR3 reads CASSLFRTSGRETTGELFF. In DNA, the CDR3 is TGTGCCAGCAGCCTCTTCCGGACTAGCGGGAGGGAAACCACCGGGGAGCTGTTTTTT.

This clonotype was recorded a few times. The chain has TRBV30 and TRBJ2-1, with 9 bases fitting TRBD1. The trim removed 7 bases at V and 0 bases at J, leaving 7 bases unmatched. Germline lookup yields CDR1 GTSNPN and CDR2 SVGIG (reference sequence). The CDR3 is 15 residues long. CDR3 protein: CAYGTGNPSYNEQFF. DNA for the CDR3: TGTGCCTATGGGACAGGGAATCCCTCCTACAATGAGCAGTTCTTC.

The rearrangement uses TRBV20-1 and TRBJ2-1; 7 bases are shared with TRBD2. The CDR3 is made up of 15 amino acids. Per the germline V gene, CDR1 is DFQATT and CDR2 is SNEGSKA (reference sequence). V trimming: 5 bases; J trimming: 1 base; junction bases outside the gene matches: 8. CDR3 nucleotides: TGCAGTGCTGGGGAGGGCCGTGTTTCCTACAATGAGCAGTTCTTC. Its translation is CSAGEGRVSYNEQFF.

This clonotype turned up a few times. The chain joins TRBV12-3 or TRBV12-4 to TRBJ1-2; D is uncertain. CDR3 length equals 15 residues. Trimming pared 2 bases from V and 4 bases from J, leaving 14 bases between. The CDR3 DNA is TGTGCCAGCAGTTTAAGCCCCCCGGGCCCCTATGGCTACACCTTC. It translates to CASSLSPPGPYGYTF.

There are many counts of this clonotype. The CDR3 sequence: CASSQLQGTEAFF. The CDR3 nucleotides are TGTGCCAGCAGTCAGTTGCAAGGCACTGAAGCTTTCTTT. The chain combines TRBV12-3 or TRBV12-4 with TRBJ1-1; D is uncertain. The CDR3 contains 13 residues. V was cut by 5 bases and J by 4 bases, with 11 bases left in between.

This clonotype has a handful of counts. The chain employs TRBV2 and TRBJ2-5, with D maybe TRBD2 (6 bases). V was shortened by 8 bases and J by 5 bases, with 18 bases between the two germline ends. Germline V CDR1 and CDR2: SNHLY, FYNNEI. CDR3 length: 14 amino acids. CDR3 nucleotides: TGTGCCAGCGTATACGGGAGTGGAACGGAGACCCAGTACTTC. Translation: CASVYGSGTETQYF.

The chain recombines TRBV20-1 with TRBJ2-7; no reliable D call. CDR1 and CDR2 from the germline V gene are DFQATT and SNEGSKA (reference sequence). The CDR3 covers 15 residues. The germline V and J ends were trimmed by 2 bases and 0 bases, with 14 bases remaining between them. The CDR3 coding sequence is TGCAGTGCTAGACTCCCCGCGGTGAGCTCCTACGAGCAGTACTTC. Its protein is CSARLPAVSSYEQYF.

This clonotype was seen only a few times. V is TRBV7-2 and J is TRBJ2-5; no firm D call. Germline assignment: CDR1 SGHTA and CDR2 FQGNSA. Deletions cut 5 bases from V and 3 bases from J, with 16 bases between. This CDR3 has 15 residues. As DNA, the CDR3 is TGTGCCAGCAGCCCCCCGGGTAGGCGGAAAGAGACCCAGTACTTC. Residues: CASSPPGRRKETQYF.

V gene TRBV5-6 combines with J gene TRBJ1-1; 8 bases fit TRBD1. After removal of 3 bases from V and 5 bases from J, the junction contained 9 bases not matched to a gene. The CDR3 totals 15 residues. Germline CDR1 is SGHDT and CDR2 is YYEEEE. CDR3 in amino acids: CASSWGGQVGTEAFF. The DNA for the CDR3 is TGTGCCAGCAGCTGGGGGGGACAGGTTGGGACTGAAGCTTTCTTT.

This clonotype has only a few counts. The rearrangement joins TRBV7-2 to TRBJ2-7; D possibly corresponds to TRBD2 (6 bases). Between the trimmed V and J ends, which lost 5 bases and 6 bases, there was a span of 23 bases. The length of the CDR3 is 16 residues. CDR1 SGHTA and CDR2 FQGNSA come from the germline V gene. CDR3 loop: CASSLTPFRDSSEQYF. For the CDR3, the DNA is TGTGCCAGCAGCCTTACCCCCTTCCGGGACTCGTCCGAGCAGTACTTC.

The DNA for the CDR3 is TGCAGTGCTATGAAGAGGGGGCCCCTTATGAATGAGCAGTTCTTC. Its protein product is CSAMKRGPLMNEQFF. The chain has TRBV20-1 and TRBJ2-1; 7 positions agree with TRBD1. V trimming: 4 bases; J trimming: 7 bases; junction bases outside the gene matches: 13. Germline lookup yields CDR1 DFQATT and CDR2 SNEGSKA (reference sequence). The CDR3 runs to 15 residues.

The chain recombines TRBV4-3 with TRBJ2-5; tentatively, D is TRBD2 (6 bases). CDR1 LGHNA and CDR2 YSLEER come from the germline V gene. The CDR3 has 15 residues. Trimming shortened V by 0 bases and J by 3 bases, and 11 bases separated the two germline ends. CDR3: CASSQDSGSKETQYF. The CDR3 DNA reads as TGCGCCAGCAGCCAAGATAGCGGTTCGAAAGAGACCCAGTACTTC.

The gene calls are TRBV6-4 and TRBJ1-1; D is ambiguous. The germline gives CDR1 MRHNA, CDR2 SNTAGT. The V gene lost 4 bases and the J gene lost 5 bases, with 11 bases spanning the gap. The length of the CDR3 is 13 residues. The CDR3, as DNA: TGTGCCAGCAGTGGGGAGTTGGGGACTGAAGCTTTCTTT. Its translation: CASSGELGTEAFF.

The V gene is TRBV6-2 or TRBV6-3, the J gene TRBJ1-5; perhaps TRBD1 as D (6 bases). The germline V gene has CDR1 MNHEY and CDR2 SVGEGT. This CDR3 is built from 14 residues. Trimming removed 6 bases from V and 6 bases from J, with 15 bases in between. In nucleotides, the CDR3 is TGTGCCAGCAGACCCGGGACATCTAGTCAGCCCCAGCATTTT. Translated, it gives CASRPGTSSQPQHF.

This clonotype was found a few times. The chain recombines TRBV6-1 with TRBJ2-7; possibly TRBD1 for D (5 bases). Per the germline V gene, CDR1 is MNHNS and CDR2 is SASEGT. This CDR3 has 14 amino acids. V was pared by 5 bases and J by 5 bases, with 16 bases between. CDR3 nucleotide sequence: TGTGCCAGCAGTCTTGGGCAACAGGCCCACGAGCAGTACTTC. Its translation: CASSLGQQAHEQYF.

This chain joins TRBV28 and TRBJ1-1, with D possibly being TRBD1 (6 bases). Germline V gives CDR1 MDHEN, CDR2 SYDVKM. The V and J ends lost 5 bases and 1 base respectively, with 14 bases between them. This CDR3 region has 15 residues. The CDR3, as DNA: TGTGCCAGCAGTCTTACAGGGATCGCGAACACTGAAGCTTTCTTT. Its translation: CASSLTGIANTEAFF.

There are a few counts of this clonotype. This chain uses TRBV19 with TRBJ2-4; no reliable D call. The CDR3 is 16 amino acids. The germline CDR1 and CDR2 sequences are LNHDA and SQIVND (reference sequence). V shed 5 bases and J shed 0 bases, with 14 bases lying between them. The CDR3 DNA is TGTGCCAGTAGTTCCACACGGGCCGCAGCCAAAAACATTCAGTACTTC. Translating gives CASSSTRAAAKNIQYF.